Presented here are 21 T cell receptor beta chains from one specimen sequenced in a study of blood T cell repertoires in COVID-19. Only in-frame clones appear in the TCRdb table, and some are missing; sequencing was by immunoSEQ multiplex PCR. The data show hundreds of thousands of clones, approximately 89% seen once. The sequencing sample was made of peripheral blood. These receptors were taken from a woman aged 18-29 years who had recovered from COVID-19.

This clone was found once. The chain combines TRBV2 with TRBJ2-7; 7 bases match TRBD1. From germline, CDR1 is SNHLY and CDR2 FYNNEI. Unmatched junction bases numbered 10, after V lost 3 bases and J lost 5 bases. CDR3 size: 15 residues. Here the CDR3 reads CASSDEHRGEDEQYV. CDR3 bases: TGTGCCAGCAGTGATGAGCACAGGGGCGAAGACGAGCAGTACGTC.

With regard to this clone: The same CDR3 can be traced to other DNA sequences in this sample. The chain has TRBV7-2 and TRBJ2-1; D is unresolved. The CDR3 totals 15 residues. V lost 1 base to trimming and J lost 0 bases, with 7 bases between them. Germline V gene lookup returns CDR1 SGHTA and CDR2 FQGNSA. CDR3 loop: CASSLGPSSYNEQFF. CDR3 nucleotide sequence: TGTGCCAGCAGCTTAGGTCCCAGCTCCTACAATGAGCAGTTCTTC.

In this sample, this clone turned up once. The V gene is TRBV5-8, the J gene TRBJ2-1, with TRBD2 matching over 7 bases. Germline lookup yields CDR1 SGHTS and CDR2 YDEGEE. There are 15 residues in the CDR3. V dropped 9 bases and J dropped 0; count of bases not matched to a gene: 9. CDR3 bases: TGTGCCACCGAGCGGGGACTCTCCTCCTACAATGAGCAGTTCTTC. This codes for CATERGLSSYNEQFF. Together with reference TRBV5-8 and TRBJ2-1, the CDR3 gives the full variable domain: EAGVTQSPTHLIKTRGQQATLRCSPISGHTSVYWYQQALGLGLQFLLWYDEGEERNRGNFPPRFSGRQFPNYSSELNVNALELEDSALYLCATERGLSSYNEQFFGPGTRLTVL.

This clone was seen just once. The chain combines TRBV10-3 with TRBJ2-1; 13 positions match TRBD2. Germline trimming cut 4 bases from V and 9 bases from J; bases unmatched to any gene: 3. In germline, CDR1 is ENHRY, CDR2 SYGVKD. This CDR3 spans 14 amino acids. Here the CDR3 reads CAISGTSGRGEQFF. The CDR3 nucleotides read TGTGCCATCAGTGGGACTAGCGGGAGAGGTGAGCAGTTCTTC.

This clone was observed once. J is TRBJ2-6 and V is TRBV7-2; no firm D call. The CDR3 runs to 16 residues. The germline V and J ends were trimmed by 5 bases and 0 bases, with 11 bases remaining between them. CDR1 is SGHTA, CDR2 FQGNSA, per germline. The CDR3: CASSPLVHSGANVLTF. DNA of the CDR3: TGTGCCAGCAGCCCTCTAGTTCACTCTGGGGCCAACGTCCTGACTTTC.

The chain is built from TRBV19 and TRBJ2-1, with 9 bases fitting TRBD2. Per germline, CDR1 LNHDA and CDR2 SQIVND (reference sequence). This CDR3 is 15 amino acids long. After removal of 5 bases from V and 6 bases from J, the junction contained 8 bases not matched to a gene. This CDR3 is CASSFRLADTNEQFF. The CDR3 DNA is TGTGCCAGTAGTTTTCGACTAGCGGACACCAATGAGCAGTTCTTC.

The chain carries TRBV7-8 and TRBJ1-5; 9 bases fit TRBD1. The CDR3 totals 17 residues. The J segment lost 7 bases and the V segment lost 0 bases, leaving 10 bases of the junction unmatched. Germline loops: CDR1 SGHVS, CDR2 FQNEAQ. The CDR3 here is CASSLAGTGFTNQPQHF. The CDR3 nucleotides read TGTGCCAGCAGCTTAGCAGGGACAGGGTTCACCAACCAGCCCCAGCATTTT.

This chain links TRBV14 with TRBJ2-5; D ambiguous. The CDR3 extends over 14 amino acids. Trimming removed 2 bases from V and 4 bases from J, with 11 bases in between. CDR1 is SGHDN, CDR2 FVKESK, per germline. The CDR3 DNA reads TGTGCCAGCAGCCAAAGTCCCAGGCGAGAGACCCAGTACTTC. Amino acid sequence: CASSQSPRRETQYF. Full variable domain (missing parts from reference TRBV14 and TRBJ2-5): EAGVTQFPSHSVIEKGQTVTLRCDPISGHDNLYWYRRVMGKEIKFLLHFVKESKQDESGMPNNRFLAERTGGTYSTLKVQPAELEDSGVYFCASSQSPRRETQYFGPGTRLLVL.

The rearrangement uses TRBV30 and TRBJ1-2; D ambiguous. Trimming removed 0 bases at V and 4 bases at J, with 12 bases between. The length of the CDR3 is 14 residues. In germline, CDR1 is GTSNPN, CDR2 SVGIG (reference sequence). CDR3 bases: TGTGCCTGGAGTGTTGGCCAGGCCCTCTATGGCTACACCTTC. Its translation is CAWSVGQALYGYTF.

This chain uses TRBV27 with TRBJ2-1; 8 nucleotides align to TRBD2. Germline values: CDR1 MNHEY, CDR2 SMNVEV (reference sequence). CDR3 size: 15 residues. The V segment lost 5 bases and the J segment 5 bases; nucleotides outside the gene matches: 8. CDR3 nucleotide sequence: TGTGCCAGCAGTCGGGGACTAGGATATGACAATGAGCAGTTCTTC. Translated: CASSRGLGYDNEQFF.

The rearrangement joins TRBV5-5 to TRBJ2-1; possible D gene TRBD2, 5 bases. Germline V lookup: CDR1 SGHKS, CDR2 YYEKEE (reference sequence). This CDR3 has 15 residues. V was clipped by 4 bases and J by 4 bases, with 15 bases between them. The CDR3 DNA reads as TGTGCCAGCAGCCGGATCCGCGGAGGATACAATGAGCAGTTCTTC. Translating gives CASSRIRGGYNEQFF.

This clone was detected only once. The V and J genes are TRBV5-8 and TRBJ2-7, with 11 bases matching TRBD2. The CDR3 contains 14 residues. CDR1 and CDR2 (germline): SGHTS, YDEGEE. J was trimmed by 4 bases and V by 1 base; bases with no gene match: 1. Here the CDR3 reads CASSLTSGSYEQYV. CDR3 in DNA: TGTGCCAGCAGCTTGACTAGCGGGAGTTACGAGCAGTACGTC.

CDR3 region: CASSSSGIYNEQFF. In DNA form, the CDR3 reads TGTGCCAGCAGTTCGAGCGGGATTTACAATGAGCAGTTCTTC. The chain couples TRBV27 to TRBJ2-1; 7 positions match TRBD2. Germline loops: CDR1 MNHEY, CDR2 SMNVEV (reference sequence). With 4 bases clipped from V and 4 bases from J, the junction kept 4 bases outside the gene matches. CDR3 length: 14 amino acids.

CDR3 nucleotides: TGTGCCAGCAGCCCAAATCCGGGACACTGGTTCCAGTACTTC. Protein: CASSPNPGHWFQYF. The chain combines TRBV11-3 with TRBJ2-5; D possibly corresponds to TRBD1 (6 bases). The germline gives CDR1 SGHNT, CDR2 YENEEA. The V end lost 5 bases, the J end lost 10 bases, and 20 bases lay between the germline ends. The CDR3 length is 14 residues. The entire variable domain, with the rest obtained from reference TRBV11-3 and TRBJ2-5, is as follows: EAGVVQSPRYKIIEKKQPVAFWCNPISGHNTLYWYLQNLGQGPELLIRYENEEAVDDSQLPKDRFSAERLKGVDSTLKIQPAELGDSAVYLCASSPNPGHWFQYFGPGTRLLVL.

The chain employs TRBV19 and TRBJ1-1, with D possibly matching TRBD1 (6 bases). V was shortened by 5 bases and J by 4 bases, with 14 bases between the two germline ends. CDR1 is LNHDA, CDR2 SQIVND, per germline (reference sequence). This CDR3 has 14 residues. Written as DNA, the CDR3 is TGTGCCAGTAGTGCCCGGGACACCGCCACTGAAGCTTTCTTT. Translated, it gives CASSARDTATEAFF.

The chain has TRBV6-4 and TRBJ1-1; D ambiguous. Trimming left V 7 bases short and J 0 bases short, with 12 bases between. The CDR3 has 14 amino acids. Germline loops: CDR1 MRHNA, CDR2 SNTAGT. CDR3 DNA sequence: TGTGCCAGCACCGAGGAGTACATGAACACTGAAGCTTTCTTT. This codes for CASTEEYMNTEAFF.

V and J are TRBV24-1 and TRBJ2-2; 8 nucleotides line up with TRBD1. Looked up from germline, CDR1 is KGHDR and CDR2 is SFDVKD. J gave up 5 bases and V 4 bases, and 5 bases lay outside the gene matches. The CDR3 runs 15 residues. The DNA of the CDR3 is TGTGCCACCAGTGAGGGACAGGCGTGGACCGGGGAGCTGTTTTTT. Encoded protein: CATSEGQAWTGELFF.

This chain links TRBV7-2 with TRBJ2-5; TRBD2 matches 7 bases. V gave up 10 bases and J gave up 2 bases; unmatched junction bases: 13. Germline-derived CDR1 and CDR2 are SGHTA and FQGNSA. This CDR3 is built from 15 residues. The CDR3 sequence: CATSNGASGQETQYF. For the CDR3, the DNA is TGTGCCACCTCCAACGGGGCTAGCGGTCAAGAGACCCAGTACTTC. Together with reference TRBV7-2 and TRBJ2-5, the CDR3 gives the full variable domain: GAGVSQSPSNKVTEKGKDVELRCDPISGHTALYWYRQSLGQGLEFLIYFQGNSAPDKSGLPSDRFSAERTGGSVSTLTIQRTQQEDSAVYLCATSNGASGQETQYFGPGTRLLVL.

The CDR3, as DNA: TGCAGCGTGGGACAGGGACTGGGCAATCAGCCCCAGCATTTT. Protein: CSVGQGLGNQPQHF. V usage is TRBV29-1 and J usage is TRBJ1-5, with TRBD1 matching 9 bases. The CDR3 runs to 14 residues. Germline CDR1 SQVTM, CDR2 ANQGSEA. The junction had 5 bases not matched to a gene; V was cut back by 6 bases and J by 2 bases.

This clone was found once. The chain carries TRBV6-1 and TRBJ2-7, with 9 bases identical to TRBD1. After removal of 1 base from V and 4 bases from J, the junction contained 5 bases not matched to a gene. The length of the CDR3 is 15 residues. The V gene's germline CDR1 is MNHNS and CDR2 SASEGT. DNA of the CDR3: TGTGCCAGCAGTGAAGGGACAGGGGCGACTTACGAGCAGTACGTC. Its protein product is CASSEGTGATYEQYV.

This sequence joins TRBV14 and TRBJ2-3; weak D call: TRBD2 (6 bases). Trimming removed 3 bases at V and 0 bases at J, with 16 bases between. CDR1 is SGHDN and CDR2 is FVKESK in the germline V gene. The CDR3 extends over 17 amino acids. Written as DNA, the CDR3 is TGTGCCAGCAGCCAGGGCGGGATGGTGCCTAGCACAGATACGCAGTATTTT. This sequence encodes CASSQGGMVPSTDTQYF.